This TCR beta chain was recovered during a study of shared clonotypes between healthy human individuals. V lost 5 bases to trimming and J lost 5 bases; unmatched junction nucleotides: 9. CDR3 size: 14 residues. Germline V lookup: CDR1 MDHEN, CDR2 SYDVKM. Sequencing was performed with immunoSEQ multiplex PCR; in TCRdb, only in-frame clones are kept and a portion is missing. The profile shows around 580,000 clones, roughly 98% of them singletons. Selected positively for CCR7 and CD45RO-negative, naive CD8 cells excluded terminally differentiated effector memory CD45RA+ cells. J is TRBJ2-7 and V is TRBV28; 7 nucleotides match TRBD1. The TCR was taken from a man in his thirties or forties in good health. The sample taken for sequencing was naive CD8+ T cells sorted from blood. This CDR3 reads CASSTIDRVNEQYF. CDR3 bases: TGTGCCAGCAGTACGATCGACAGGGTCAACGAGCAGTACTTC.